Listed below are T cell receptor beta chains from one sample, sequenced in a study of blood T cell repertoires in COVID-19. Sequenced by immunoSEQ multiplex PCR; TCRdb stores in-frame clones only, minus some. The sample records 150,000 or so clones, about 88% being singletons. The sequenced material came from peripheral blood. These receptor sequences come from a man aged 55 to 70 with active or convalescent COVID-19. CDR3s include the opening cysteine and the closing phenylalanine or tryptophan. Each record gives: D gene, V gene, CDR3 length, CDR3 protein. D genes are given only for firm matches.

d_gene: TRBD1; v_gene: TRBV4-1; len: 15; CDR3aa: CASSQGTGGFETQYF
d_gene: .; v_gene: TRBV12-3/TRBV12-4; len: 12; CDR3aa: CASTLRGNTIYF
d_gene: TRBD2; v_gene: TRBV6-2/TRBV6-3; len: 14; CDR3aa: CASSEGLARYEQYF
d_gene: TRBD2; v_gene: TRBV29-1; len: 14; CDR3aa: CSFRTSGSTDTQYF
d_gene: .; v_gene: TRBV25-1; len: 14; CDR3aa: CASSGGTANYGYTF
d_gene: TRBD2; v_gene: TRBV27; len: 15; CDR3aa: CASSRVAGGLVEQYF
d_gene: TRBD2; v_gene: TRBV7-6; len: 16; CDR3aa: CASSLEGGRAHNEQFF
d_gene: TRBD1; v_gene: TRBV5-8; len: 15; CDR3aa: CASSSDRGGLYGYTF
d_gene: TRBD1; v_gene: TRBV10-1; len: 14; CDR3aa: CASRGRQGTGELFF
d_gene: .; v_gene: TRBV30; len: 11; CDR3aa: CAGGRNYGYTF
d_gene: TRBD1; v_gene: TRBV9; len: 16; CDR3aa: CASSVEWRGRGYGYTF
d_gene: TRBD1; v_gene: TRBV30; len: 15; CDR3aa: CAWTLGTGKNTEAFF
d_gene: .; v_gene: TRBV7-8; len: 14; CDR3aa: CASSLGRGDYEQYF
d_gene: TRBD1; v_gene: TRBV29-1; len: 15; CDR3aa: CSEKTGVRVYNEQFF
d_gene: .; v_gene: TRBV2; len: 12; CDR3aa: CASNKGETEAFF
d_gene: .; v_gene: TRBV18; len: 15; CDR3aa: CASSPPSLQTTKQYF
d_gene: TRBD1; v_gene: TRBV10-3; len: 14; CDR3aa: CAISGTGGNQPQHF
d_gene: .; v_gene: TRBV5-1; len: 16; CDR3aa: CASSLGRLASTDTQYF
d_gene: .; v_gene: TRBV12-3/TRBV12-4; len: 12; CDR3aa: CASSGGNQPQHF
d_gene: TRBD2; v_gene: TRBV29-1; len: 16; CDR3aa: CSVGRTSGSSYNEQFF
d_gene: TRBD1; v_gene: TRBV6-1; len: 18; CDR3aa: CASSEAPGQGGVKNIQYF
d_gene: TRBD1; v_gene: TRBV2; len: 16; CDR3aa: CASMGFGTGSTDTQYF
d_gene: TRBD1; v_gene: TRBV5-1; len: 15; CDR3aa: CASSPRQGVSYEQYF
d_gene: .; v_gene: TRBV5-1; len: 12; CDR3aa: CASSLGRGGYTF
d_gene: .; v_gene: TRBV6-4; len: 15; CDR3aa: CASSAQTGSYNEQFF
d_gene: .; v_gene: TRBV9; len: 14; CDR3aa: CASSVDGEGRGYTF
d_gene: .; v_gene: TRBV19; len: 14; CDR3aa: CASSSGSSGNTIYF
d_gene: TRBD1; v_gene: TRBV5-5; len: 16; CDR3aa: CASSITGTGGGSPLHF
d_gene: .; v_gene: TRBV2; len: 12; CDR3aa: CASSESPYEQYF
d_gene: TRBD2; v_gene: TRBV10-2; len: 17; CDR3aa: CASSAGGGRLAYNEQFF
d_gene: TRBD1; v_gene: TRBV6-5; len: 13; CDR3aa: CASSRDRGYEQYF
d_gene: .; v_gene: TRBV6-5; len: 15; CDR3aa: CASSYSSRVTYEQYF
d_gene: .; v_gene: TRBV10-3; len: 12; CDR3aa: CAISAGPYGYTF
d_gene: .; v_gene: TRBV4-2; len: 13; CDR3aa: CASSPFSDSEAFF
d_gene: TRBD1; v_gene: TRBV5-1; len: 19; CDR3aa: CASSLYGGQGLNSNQPQHF
d_gene: .; v_gene: TRBV5-1; len: 16; CDR3aa: CASSLMPQDRPGELFF
d_gene: TRBD1; v_gene: TRBV7-8; len: 13; CDR3aa: CAGETGNEGALHF
d_gene: TRBD2; v_gene: TRBV5-1; len: 16; CDR3aa: CASSLTLAGGSNEQFF
d_gene: TRBD2; v_gene: TRBV19; len: 14; CDR3aa: CASSQLASRETQYF
d_gene: TRBD1; v_gene: TRBV15; len: 15; CDR3aa: CATSRAGQPKDTQYF
d_gene: .; v_gene: TRBV5-1; len: 14; CDR3aa: CASSLSGGRETQYF
d_gene: TRBD1; v_gene: TRBV19; len: 14; CDR3aa: CASKNGQGAEKLFF
d_gene: TRBD1; v_gene: TRBV4-1; len: 16; CDR3aa: CASSQGHPQGFYEQYF
d_gene: TRBD1; v_gene: TRBV20-1; len: 16; CDR3aa: CSASEFVRGLDQPQHF
d_gene: TRBD1; v_gene: TRBV19; len: 11; CDR3aa: CASRQGETQYF
d_gene: .; v_gene: TRBV19; len: 14; CDR3aa: CASSTRGAPETQYF
d_gene: .; v_gene: TRBV3-1/TRBV3-2; len: 12; CDR3aa: CASSRSFNGYTF
d_gene: .; v_gene: TRBV21-1; len: 15; CDR3aa: CASSKSPGAGNEQFF
d_gene: TRBD1; v_gene: TRBV30; len: 15; CDR3aa: CAWPRDREINTEAFF
d_gene: TRBD1; v_gene: TRBV12-5; len: 16; CDR3aa: CASGLVSGTANSPLHF
d_gene: TRBD1; v_gene: TRBV9; len: 16; CDR3aa: CASSALTGGRGNTIYF